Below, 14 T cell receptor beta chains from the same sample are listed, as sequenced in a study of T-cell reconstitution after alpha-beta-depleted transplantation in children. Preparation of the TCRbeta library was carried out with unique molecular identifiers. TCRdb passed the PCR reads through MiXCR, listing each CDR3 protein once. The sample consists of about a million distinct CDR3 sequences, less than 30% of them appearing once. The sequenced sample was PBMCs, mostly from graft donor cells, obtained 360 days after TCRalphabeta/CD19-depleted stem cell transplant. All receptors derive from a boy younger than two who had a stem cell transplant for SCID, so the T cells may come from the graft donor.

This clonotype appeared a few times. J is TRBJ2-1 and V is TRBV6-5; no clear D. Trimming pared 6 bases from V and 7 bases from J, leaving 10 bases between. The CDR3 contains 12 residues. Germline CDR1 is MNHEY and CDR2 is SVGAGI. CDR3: CASRSWTNEQFF. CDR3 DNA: TGTGCCAGCAGGTCTTGGACGAATGAGCAGTTCTTC.

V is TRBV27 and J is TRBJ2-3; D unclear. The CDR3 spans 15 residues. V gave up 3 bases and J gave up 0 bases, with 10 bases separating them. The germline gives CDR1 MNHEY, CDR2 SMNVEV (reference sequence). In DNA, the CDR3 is TGTGCCAGCAGTTTCAAGAATCCAAGCACAGATACGCAGTATTTT. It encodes CASSFKNPSTDTQYF.

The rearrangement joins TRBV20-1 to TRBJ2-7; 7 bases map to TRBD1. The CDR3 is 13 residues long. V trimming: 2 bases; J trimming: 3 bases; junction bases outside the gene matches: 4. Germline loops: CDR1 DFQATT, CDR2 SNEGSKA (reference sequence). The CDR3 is CSARYRGNYEQYF. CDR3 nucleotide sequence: TGCAGTGCTAGATACAGGGGTAACTACGAGCAGTACTTC.

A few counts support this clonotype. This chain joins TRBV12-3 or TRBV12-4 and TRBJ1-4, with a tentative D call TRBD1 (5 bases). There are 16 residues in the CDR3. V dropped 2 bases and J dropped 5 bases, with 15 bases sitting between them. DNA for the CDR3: TGTGCCAGCAGTTTAACCCCGGGACGGCGGAATGAAAAACTGTTTTTT. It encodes CASSLTPGRRNEKLFF.

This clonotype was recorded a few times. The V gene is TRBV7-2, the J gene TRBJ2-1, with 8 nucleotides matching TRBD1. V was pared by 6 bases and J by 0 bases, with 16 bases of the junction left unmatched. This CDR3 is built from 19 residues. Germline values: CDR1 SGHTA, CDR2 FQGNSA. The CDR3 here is CASSLRQGWGTTSYNEQFF. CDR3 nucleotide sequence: TGTGCCAGCAGTTTAAGACAGGGGTGGGGCACGACCTCCTACAATGAGCAGTTCTTC.

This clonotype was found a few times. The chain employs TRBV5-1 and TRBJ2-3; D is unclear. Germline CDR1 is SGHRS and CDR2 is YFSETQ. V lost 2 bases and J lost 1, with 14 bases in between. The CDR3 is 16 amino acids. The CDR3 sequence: CASSLSISARTDTQYF. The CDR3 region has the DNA TGCGCCAGCAGCTTAAGTATTTCGGCTCGCACAGATACGCAGTATTTT.

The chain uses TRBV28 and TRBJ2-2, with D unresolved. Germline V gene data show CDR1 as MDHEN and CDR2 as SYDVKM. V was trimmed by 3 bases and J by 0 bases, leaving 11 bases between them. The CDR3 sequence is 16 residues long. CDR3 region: CASSFWAAPNTGELFF. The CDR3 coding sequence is TGTGCCAGCAGTTTTTGGGCAGCTCCGAACACCGGGGAGCTGTTTTTT.

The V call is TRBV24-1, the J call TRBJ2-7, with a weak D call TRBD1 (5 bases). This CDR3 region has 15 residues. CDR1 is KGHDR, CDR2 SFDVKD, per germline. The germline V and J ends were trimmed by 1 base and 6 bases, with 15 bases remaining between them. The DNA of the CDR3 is TGTGCCACCAGTGATTTAGGCAGGGCCGATGGCGAGCAGTACTTC. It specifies CATSDLGRADGEQYF.

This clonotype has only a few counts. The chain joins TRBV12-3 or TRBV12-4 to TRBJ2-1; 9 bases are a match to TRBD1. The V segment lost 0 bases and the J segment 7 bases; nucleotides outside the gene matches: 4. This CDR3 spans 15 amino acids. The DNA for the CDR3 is TGTGCCAGCAGTTTAGCACAGGGGGCTTGGAATGAGCAGTTCTTC. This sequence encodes CASSLAQGAWNEQFF.

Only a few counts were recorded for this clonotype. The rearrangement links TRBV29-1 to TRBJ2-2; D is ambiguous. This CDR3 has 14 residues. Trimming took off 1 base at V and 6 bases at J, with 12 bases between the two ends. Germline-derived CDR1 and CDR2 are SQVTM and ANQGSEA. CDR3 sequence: CSVEVYQAAGELFF. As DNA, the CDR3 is TGCAGCGTTGAAGTGTACCAGGCCGCCGGGGAGCTGTTTTTT.

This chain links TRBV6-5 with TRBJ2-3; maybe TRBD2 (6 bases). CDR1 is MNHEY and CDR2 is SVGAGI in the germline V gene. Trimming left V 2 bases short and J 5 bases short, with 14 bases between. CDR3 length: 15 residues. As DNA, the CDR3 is TGTGCCAGCAGTTACCCCGGGGGAGATCAAGATACGCAGTATTTT. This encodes CASSYPGGDQDTQYF.

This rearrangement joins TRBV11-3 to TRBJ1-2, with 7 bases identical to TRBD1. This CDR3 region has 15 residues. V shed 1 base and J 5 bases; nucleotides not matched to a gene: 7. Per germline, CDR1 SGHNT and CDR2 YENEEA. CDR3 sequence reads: CASSLVSDRSYGYTF. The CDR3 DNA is TGTGCCAGCAGCTTAGTTTCGGACAGGAGTTATGGCTACACCTTC. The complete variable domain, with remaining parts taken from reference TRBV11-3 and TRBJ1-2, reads EAGVVQSPRYKIIEKKQPVAFWCNPISGHNTLYWYLQNLGQGPELLIRYENEEAVDDSQLPKDRFSAERLKGVDSTLKIQPAELGDSAVYLCASSLVSDRSYGYTFGSGTRLTVV.

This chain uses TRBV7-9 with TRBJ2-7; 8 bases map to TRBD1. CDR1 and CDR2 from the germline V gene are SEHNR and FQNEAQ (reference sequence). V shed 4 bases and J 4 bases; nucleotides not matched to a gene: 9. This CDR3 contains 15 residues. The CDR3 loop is CASSYAGQGSYEQYF. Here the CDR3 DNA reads TGTGCCAGCAGCTACGCCGGACAGGGTTCGTACGAGCAGTACTTC.

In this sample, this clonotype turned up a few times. CDR3 sequence reads: CSAGAVVGETQYF. CDR3 DNA sequence: TGCAGTGCTGGGGCAGTCGTGGGTGAGACCCAGTACTTC. J is TRBJ2-5 and V is TRBV20-1; weak D call: TRBD1 (5 bases). Germline V CDR1 and CDR2: DFQATT, SNEGSKA (reference sequence). The CDR3 loop spans 13 amino acids. V gave up 5 bases and J gave up 5 bases, with 15 bases separating them.